These 20 T cell receptor beta chains originate from one sample sequenced in a study of shared clonotypes between healthy human individuals. Here immunoSEQ multiplex PCR was the method, and the copy in TCRdb shows in-frame clones only, minus some. In the table there are some 490,000 clones, more than 65% of which are singletons. Sequencing input: PBMCs. The receptors shown here come from a woman between 35 and 50 years old in good health. Some clones in this sample may be carry-over from other donors' samples.

This clone was counted ten times or more. The sample contains more than one DNA sequence encoding this CDR3. The genes are TRBV28 and TRBJ2-5, with 13 bases aligning to TRBD2. Germline CDR1 is MDHEN and CDR2 is SYDVKM. The CDR3 has 15 residues. The V gene end was trimmed by 6 bases and the J gene end by 5 bases; junction bases not matched to a gene: 6. CDR3 residues: CASRQTSGRPETQYF. The DNA for the CDR3 is TGTGCCAGCAGACAGACTAGCGGGAGGCCGGAGACCCAGTACTTC.

The chain combines TRBV7-2 with TRBJ2-3; D is possibly TRBD1 (5 bases). The V gene's germline CDR1 is SGHTA and CDR2 FQGNSA. V dropped 5 bases and J dropped 1 base, with 13 bases sitting between them. CDR3 length equals 15 residues. This CDR3 is CASSVDSWGTDTQYF. CDR3 DNA sequence: TGTGCCAGCAGCGTCGACAGCTGGGGCACAGATACGCAGTATTTT.

The chain carries TRBV7-3 and TRBJ2-5; a weak D match, TRBD2 (7 bases). Trimming cost V 2 bases and J 4 bases, with 14 bases left between them. CDR3 length: 15 residues. CDR1 SGHTA and CDR2 FQGTGA come from the germline V gene. The CDR3 DNA is TGTGCCAGCAGCTTATTAGGGGGGGCTGGAGAGACCCAGTACTTC. Protein sequence: CASSLLGGAGETQYF.

Details on this clone: Given a much more abundant clone one base away, this may be a read error. This sequence joins TRBV9 and TRBJ1-4; 9 nucleotides line up with TRBD1. Losses at the gene ends were 4 bases for V and 8 bases for J; bases not matched to a gene: 6. The length of the CDR3 is 14 residues. Germline loops: CDR1 SGDLS, CDR2 YYNGEE. The CDR3 here is CASSPRTGEEKLFF. The CDR3, as DNA: TGTGCCAGCAGCCCTCGGACAGGGGAGGAAAAACTGTTTTTT.

Concerning this clone: Other DNA sequences of this sample code for an identical CDR3. The DNA of the CDR3 is TGTGCCAGCAGCGACAGGGCTGGGGCCAACGTCCTGACTTTC. Encoded protein: CASSDRAGANVLTF. The rearrangement uses TRBV2 and TRBJ2-6; the match to TRBD1 covers 7 bases. The J segment lost 2 bases and the V segment lost 6 bases, leaving 1 base of the junction unmatched. This CDR3 spans 14 amino acids. CDR1 and CDR2 from the germline V gene are SNHLY and FYNNEI.

The chain couples TRBV7-8 to TRBJ2-7, with D maybe TRBD1 (6 bases). The ends were cut back, 4 bases at V and 0 bases at J, with 13 bases in the middle. CDR3 length: 15 residues. Germline assignment: CDR1 SGHVS and CDR2 FQNEAQ. The CDR3 loop reads CASSWTDSSSYEQYF. Written as DNA, the CDR3 is TGTGCCAGCAGCTGGACAGATAGTAGCTCCTACGAGCAGTACTTC.

The chain carries TRBV18 and TRBJ2-1; 9 bases are a match to TRBD2. The CDR3 spans 15 residues. In germline, CDR1 is KGHSH, CDR2 LQKENI. V lost 4 bases to trimming and J lost 5 bases; unmatched junction nucleotides: 6. This chain's CDR3 is CASSQQGLANNEQFF. CDR3 coding DNA: TGTGCCAGCTCACAACAGGGACTAGCTAACAATGAGCAGTTCTTC.

With regard to this clone: Other nucleotide sequences from this sample produce the same CDR3. The V and J genes are TRBV5-6 and TRBJ1-2; D is perhaps TRBD1 (5 bases). In germline, CDR1 is SGHDT, CDR2 YYEEEE. Deletions cut 1 base from V and 4 bases from J, with 8 bases between. This CDR3 comprises 13 residues. The CDR3 loop reads CASSLRGGYGYTF. The CDR3 coding sequence is TGTGCCAGCAGCTTGAGGGGAGGCTATGGCTACACCTTC.

The chain carries TRBV11-3 and TRBJ2-1, with unresolved D. The CDR3 totals 14 residues. The V and J ends lost 5 bases and 0 bases respectively, with 8 bases between them. The germline CDR1 and CDR2 sequences are SGHNT and YENEEA. The CDR3 region is CASSGPSSYNEQFF. In DNA, the CDR3 is TGTGCCAGCAGCGGCCCGAGCTCCTACAATGAGCAGTTCTTC.

In the case of this clone: A far larger clone lies a single base away; this is likely a read error. This sample includes further DNA sequences coding for the same CDR3. CDR3 nucleotides: TGTGCAAGCAGCTTAGGGGTCACAGATACGCAGTATTTT. Its translation is CASSLGVTDTQYF. The genes are TRBV7-3 and TRBJ2-3, with D perhaps TRBD1 (5 bases). Germline V gene data show CDR1 as SGHTA and CDR2 as FQGTGA. There are 13 residues in the CDR3.

The V gene is TRBV28, the J gene TRBJ2-7; TRBD1 aligns across 11 bases. In germline, CDR1 is MDHEN, CDR2 SYDVKM. The V gene end was trimmed by 5 bases and the J gene end by 3 bases; junction bases not matched to a gene: 9. This CDR3 spans 16 amino acids. CDR3 amino acids: CASSAVGTGGLYEQYF. Written as DNA, the CDR3 is TGTGCCAGCAGTGCGGTCGGGACAGGGGGACTCTACGAGCAGTACTTC. Looking up the rest from reference TRBV28 and TRBJ2-7 gives the full variable domain: DVKVTQSSRYLVKRTGEKVFLECVQDMDHENMFWYRQDPGLGLRLIYFSYDVKMKEKGDIPEGYSVSREKKERFSLILESASTNQTSMYLCASSAVGTGGLYEQYFGPGTRLTVT.

The chain carries TRBV5-8 and TRBJ1-3; possible D gene TRBD1, 5 bases. The CDR3 has 14 residues. V was shortened by 5 bases and J by 7 bases, with 16 bases between the two germline ends. The germline V gene has CDR1 SGHTS and CDR2 YDEGEE. The CDR3 region is CASRSGGSINTIYF. CDR3 nucleotides: TGTGCCAGCAGGTCGGGGGGGTCGATCAACACCATATATTTT.

V usage is TRBV29-1 and J usage is TRBJ1-1, with 10 positions matching TRBD1. The CDR3 spans 16 residues. From germline, CDR1 is SQVTM and CDR2 ANQGSEA. With 5 bases clipped from V and 0 bases from J, the junction kept 9 bases outside the gene matches. CDR3 DNA sequence: TGCAGCGTTCCCCTCCGGGACAGGGGACTGAACACTGAAGCTTTCTTT. Its translation is CSVPLRDRGLNTEAFF.

This clone showed up many times. V is TRBV7-9 and J is TRBJ1-3; the D gene is possibly TRBD1 (5 bases). Germline V gene lookup returns CDR1 SEHNR and CDR2 FQNEAQ (reference sequence). Trimming pared 4 bases from V and 0 bases from J, leaving 16 bases between. This CDR3 is 17 amino acids long. The CDR3 region has the DNA TGTGCCAGCAGCTCACGTACCGGGACCAGCTCTGGAAACACCATATATTTT. Encoded protein: CASSSRTGTSSGNTIYF.

The chain carries TRBV2 and TRBJ1-5; 10 bases align to TRBD1. The germline CDR1 and CDR2 sequences are SNHLY and FYNNEI. V dropped 5 bases and J dropped 7; count of bases not matched to a gene: 5. CDR3 length equals 14 residues. DNA for the CDR3: TGTGCCAGCAGTAGGGACAGGGGCGTACAGCCCCAGCATTTT. Translating it yields CASSRDRGVQPQHF.

This rearrangement joins TRBV9 to TRBJ2-1; 14 bases match TRBD2. This CDR3 is 16 amino acids long. The germline V gene encodes CDR1 SGDLS and CDR2 YYNGEE. The junction had 9 bases not matched to a gene; V was cut back by 3 bases and J by 10 bases. The CDR3 nucleotides are TGTGCCAGCAGCGCCCCTGGACTAGCGGGAGGTCGGGAGCAGTTCTTC. As protein: CASSAPGLAGGREQFF.

The chain uses TRBV6-6 and TRBJ2-3; D unresolved. This CDR3 has 12 amino acids. V shed 5 bases and J shed 3 bases, with 6 bases lying between them. Germline lookup yields CDR1 MNHNY and CDR2 SVGAGI (reference sequence). The CDR3 DNA reads as TGTGCCAGCAGTGGAACAACAGATACGCAGTATTTT. Translating gives CASSGTTDTQYF.

The chain joins TRBV5-1 to TRBJ2-2; D remains unclear. Per the germline V gene, CDR1 is SGHRS and CDR2 is YFSETQ. Trimming left V 0 bases short and J 1 base short, with 10 bases between. The CDR3 consists of 16 residues. CDR3 in DNA: TGCGCCAGCAGCTTGGATGGTCCAGGGAACACCGGGGAGCTGTTTTTT. Protein sequence: CASSLDGPGNTGELFF.

The V and J genes are TRBV2 and TRBJ2-2, with 9 bases lining up with TRBD1. Germline V gives CDR1 SNHLY, CDR2 FYNNEI. With V trimmed by 3 bases and J by 2 bases, 4 bases remained unmatched. CDR3 size: 16 residues. CDR3: CASSDGTGPNTGELFF. Written as DNA, the CDR3 is TGTGCCAGCAGTGATGGGACAGGGCCCAACACCGGGGAGCTGTTTTTT.

The rearrangement uses TRBV28 and TRBJ1-2; D might be TRBD1 (5 bases). Germline CDR1 is MDHEN and CDR2 is SYDVKM. The ends were cut back, 5 bases at V and 8 bases at J, with 12 bases in the middle. The CDR3 has 12 residues. The CDR3 here is CASSAGSLGYTF. Here the CDR3 DNA reads TGTGCCAGCAGTGCAGGGTCTCTAGGCTACACCTTC.